A single sample gave rise to the 11 T cell receptor beta chains below, sequenced in a study of CD8 T cells in ankylosing spondylitis (dated by TCRdb to the late 2010s). The protocol used for the library was 5' RACE. The run used an Illumina HiSeq 2500. TCRdb redid the processing of the public reads, applying fastp at Q25 and MiXCR, and retained in-frame beta chains. Rows are unified per CDR3 protein, each entry keeping the most common DNA and genes. The sample has about 360,000 distinct CDR3 sequences on record, approximately 22% of them singletons. Around 13% of the sample goes to the ten largest clones. Sequences were obtained from blood, either unsorted or a sorted T cell fraction (not recorded which). Receptors were obtained from a male donor with ankylosing spondylitis or in good health (not recorded which).

V is TRBV11-2 and J is TRBJ2-5, with D perhaps being TRBD1 or TRBD2 (5 bases each). V was clipped by 6 bases and J by 2 bases, with 16 bases between them. The CDR3 extends over 15 amino acids. CDR1 is SGHAT, CDR2 FQNNGV, per germline. The CDR3 sequence: CASRYDNGAQETQYF. As DNA, the CDR3 is TGTGCCAGCAGATACGACAACGGGGCACAAGAGACCCAGTACTTC.

As DNA, the CDR3 is TGCGCCAGCAGCGTCAGTGCCCTAGCCAAAAACATTCAGTACTTC. This codes for CASSVSALAKNIQYF. V usage is TRBV4-1 and J usage is TRBJ2-4; D uncertain. Trimming left V 5 bases short and J 0 bases short, with 11 bases between. Germline assignment: CDR1 MGHRA and CDR2 YSYEKL. The CDR3 consists of 15 residues.

Here the CDR3 reads CATGSQEYQETQYF. As DNA, the CDR3 is TGTGCCACCGGATCCCAGGAATACCAAGAGACCCAGTACTTC. The chain couples TRBV7-8 to TRBJ2-5; D unresolved. Per the germline V gene, CDR1 is SGHVS and CDR2 is FQNEAQ. Between the trimmed V and J ends, which lost 10 bases and 0 bases, there was a span of 15 bases. This CDR3 comprises 14 residues.

The chain carries TRBV28 and TRBJ2-1; 7 nucleotides line up with TRBD1. Trimming cost V 5 bases and J 0 bases; bases outside gene matches: 4. This CDR3 contains 15 residues. Per germline, CDR1 MDHEN and CDR2 SYDVKM. As DNA, the CDR3 is TGTGCCAGCAGTCCCAGACAGGGCTCCTACAATGAGCAGTTCTTC. Translating gives CASSPRQGSYNEQFF.

This clonotype was seen a handful of times. The chain is built from TRBV12-3 or TRBV12-4 and TRBJ2-1; no definite D call. The CDR3 is 12 amino acids. Trimming pared 6 bases from V and 5 bases from J, leaving 8 bases between. The CDR3 is CASRPADNEQFF. The CDR3 DNA is TGTGCCAGCAGGCCGGCAGACAATGAGCAGTTCTTC.

This clonotype was seen only a few times. The chain recombines TRBV6-1 with TRBJ2-2; no definite D call. V lost 5 bases to trimming and J lost 4 bases, with 17 bases between them. Per the germline V gene, CDR1 is MNHNS and CDR2 is SASEGT. The CDR3 is 16 amino acids. CDR3 residues: CASSKEPRAATGELFF. The CDR3 DNA is TGTGCCAGCAGTAAAGAGCCCCGGGCCGCCACCGGGGAGCTGTTTTTT.

The DNA of the CDR3 is TGCAGCGTTGTGTGGGGGATAGATACGCAGTATTTT. Its translation: CSVVWGIDTQYF. The J gene is TRBJ2-3, the V gene TRBV29-1, with D possibly called TRBD1 or TRBD2 (5 bases each). This CDR3 has 12 amino acids. Trimming stripped 4 bases from V and 5 bases from J, with 10 bases between. Germline loops: CDR1 SQVTM, CDR2 ANQGSEA.

This rearrangement joins TRBV6-1 to TRBJ2-1; unclear D gene. The germline CDR1 and CDR2 sequences are MNHNS and SASEGT. The CDR3 sequence is 16 residues long. V shed 6 bases and J shed 2 bases, with 17 bases lying between them. The CDR3 DNA reads TGTGCCAGCAGAGACCTCTCGGAGCTCCCCTACAATGAGCAGTTCTTC. Translated, it gives CASRDLSELPYNEQFF.

This sequence joins TRBV11-3 and TRBJ2-3; possible D gene TRBD2, 6 bases. CDR3 length: 15 amino acids. V lost 5 bases, J lost 2 bases, and 14 bases lay in between. Germline values: CDR1 SGHNT, CDR2 YENEEA. In DNA, the CDR3 is TGTGCCAGCAGCCCCTTGGGCGGGGTCACAGATACGCAGTATTTT. It specifies CASSPLGGVTDTQYF.

This clonotype has just a few counts. This sequence joins TRBV11-2 and TRBJ2-1; no reliable D call. Trimming cost V 6 bases and J 0 bases, with 9 bases left between them. This CDR3 is 14 amino acids long. The germline V gene encodes CDR1 SGHAT and CDR2 FQNNGV. CDR3 nucleotide sequence: TGTGCCAGCAGTACTATATCCTCCTACAATGAGCAGTTCTTC. Its translation is CASSTISSYNEQFF.

This clonotype has a count of ten or more. The chain joins TRBV20-1 to TRBJ1-5, with D uncertain. Trimming stripped 3 bases from V and 0 bases from J, with 12 bases between. There are 15 residues in the CDR3. The germline gives CDR1 DFQATT, CDR2 SNEGSKA (reference sequence). DNA of the CDR3: TGCAGTGCTAGGCTACCTGTGGGTAGCAATCAGCCCCAGCATTTT. Translating it yields CSARLPVGSNQPQHF.